This TCR beta chain came from a study of T cell clones after liver transplantation (dated by TCRdb to 2018 to 2020). With respect to the entire study: The samples were obtained from ITN030ST, a randomized trial that attempted immunosuppression withdrawal within 2 years after liver transplantation. Tolerance was defined as complete withdrawal of immunosuppression for at least one year without a rise in liver enzymes beyond twice the upper limit of normal. Donor-reactive T cell clones were identified by TCRbeta sequencing following a pre-transplant mixed lymphocyte reaction and were subsequently tracked in post-transplant blood. The study cohort included 8 liver transplant recipients, of whom 3 were classified as tolerant and 5 as non-tolerant. Of the eight recipients, a few were HCV-positive, while the remaining recipients had been transplanted for non-autoimmune, non-viral indications. Third party-reactive TCRbeta sequences were also identified from pre-transplant MLRs to serve as an antigen-independent comparator for donor-reactive sequences. No induction therapy was given to the subjects, and standard immunosuppression was administered until randomization at 12-24 months post-transplant. Blood samples were collected pre-transplant, then pre-randomization ahead of withdrawal, and finally post-randomization once withdrawal had either been completed or failed. Overall study results and their limits: Because of small, heterogeneous patient numbers and non-standardized post-transplant time points, the conclusions were only preliminary. Low numbers of available donor cells limited the measurable donor-reactive repertoire in a couple of subjects. Because no allograft tissue specimens were available, donor-reactive T cells may have migrated into the graft instead of being deleted. Once repertoire turnover was taken into account, donor-reactive detection showed a significant reduction for CD4 in 7 of 8 subjects and for CD8 in 8 of 8. Donor-reactive sequences declined more than third party-reactive ones, suggesting partial antigen-specific deletion unrelated to withdrawal success. A significant post-transplant decrease in circulating donor-reactive CD4 TCRbeta sequences was observed in most of the 8 subjects, irrespective of tolerance or HCV status.

Thawed unstimulated PBMCs were stained for CD3, CD4 and CD8 and FACS-sorted into CD3+CD4+ and CD3+CD8+ populations. All 8 studied subjects were randomized to immunosuppression withdrawal. The Qiagen DNeasy Blood and Tissue Kit was used for isolation of genomic DNA. Germline trimming: 3 bases from V, 6 bases from J; junction bases outside gene matches: 10. The CDR3, from cysteine to phenylalanine, totals 18 residues. Only CDR3 DNA remains: 54 bases, in frame from the first base. CDR1 SGHTA and CDR2 FQGTGA were looked up in the germline V gene. High-throughput TCRbeta CDR3 sequencing of frozen genomic DNA was performed by immunoSEQ, including PCR amplification, mapping, bias correction and internal controls. The study's processing was this. Only productive rearrangements were retained, with each unique TCRbeta sequence defined by its CDR3 nucleotide sequence together with its V and J gene. A sequence counted as donor-reactive only if the sequence showed at least 5-fold expansion in CFSE-low cells compared with unstimulated pre-transplant cells and had a frequency of at least 0.01%. To ensure at least 90% detection power, minimum frequency thresholds were set for each subject based on that subject's lowest-template unstimulated sample. Repertoire turnover was measured by Jensen-Shannon divergence between the top 1000 TCRbeta sequences post- and pre-transplant. Changes in detection of donor-reactive sequences were tested with two-sided Fisher's exact tests. The table comes from immuneACCESS by way of TCRdb, which keeps in-frame sequences with V and J called. Part of the clones is missing from these tables; in studies checked, under half for an unresolved V gene and the rest for unknown reasons. V, J and clone size were drawn from that table, and D and trimming were deduced from the DNA. The sample table holds about 120,000 clones, of which approximately 90% were seen once. In total, the top ten clones hold around 0.8% of the sample.

As regards this clone: Its antigen has not been determined. Base qualities are missing; no much larger clone stands one base away.

The specimen was CD4+ T cells from blood, collected 12 months after liver transplant. The V and J genes are TRBV7-3 and TRBJ2-1; TRBD2 aligns with 14 central bases. This clonotype was obtained from a human patient who received a liver transplant. In transplant recipients, some T cells may be of donor rather than host origin. At the DNA level, the sequence is TGTGCCAGCAGCTTGGAGTCTACGACTAGCGGGAGGGGCAATGAGCAGTTCTTC. Its product reads: CASSLESTTSGRGNEQFF. The CDR3, completed at both ends by the reference TRBV7-3 and TRBJ2-1 genes, gives the full variable domain GAGVSQTPSNKVTEKGKYVELRCDPISGHTALYWYRQSLGQGPEFLIYFQGTGAADDSGLPNDRFFAVRPEGSVSTLKIQRTERGDSAVYLCASSLESTTSGRGNEQFFGPGTRLTVL.